These T cell receptor beta chains were read from a single sample in a study of T cells in Graves' hyperthyroidism and ophthalmopathy. TCRdb redid the calling of the multiplex PCR reads with MiXCR, one entry per CDR3 protein. The sample holds around 380,000 distinct CDR3 sequences; about 13% are singletons and the top ten take 20% to 25%. The sequencing sample was made of blood. These receptors were obtained from a man aged 30 to 39 with Graves' hyperthyroidism that later progressed to Graves' ophthalmopathy. CDR3s include the opening cysteine and the closing phenylalanine or tryptophan. A D gene is named only where the DNA matches it firmly. Size is stated for part of the rows, as once, few or many counts, or as a class when the clone is expanded.

CDR3 protein: CAWSVYVRADYGYTF
CDR3 DNA: TGTGCCTGGAGTGTATATGTCAGGGCTGACTATGGCTACACCTTC
V gene: TRBV30
J gene: TRBJ1-2
clone size: .
D gene: .

CDR3 protein: CASSLPPPNRDRRFF
CDR3 DNA: TGTGCCAGCAGTTTACCCCCTCCGAACCGGGACCGCCGATTCTTC
V gene: TRBV28
J gene: TRBJ2-1
clone size: .
D gene: .

CDR3 protein: CASSHPAGSEQYF
CDR3 DNA: TGCGCCAGCAGCCATCCAGCGGGCAGCGAGCAGTACTTC
V gene: TRBV4-1
J gene: TRBJ2-7
clone size: .
D gene: .

CDR3 protein: CATSDFFEGETQYF
CDR3 DNA: TGTGCCACCAGTGATTTCTTCGAGGGAGAGACCCAGTACTTC
V gene: TRBV24-1
J gene: TRBJ2-5
clone size: few
D gene: .

CDR3 protein: CASSSPLQGEYEQYF
CDR3 DNA: TGTGCCAGCAGCTCACCCCTGCAGGGGGAGTACGAGCAGTACTTC
V gene: TRBV6-1
J gene: TRBJ2-7
clone size: .
D gene: TRBD1

CDR3 protein: CASSPVLGQARDNEQFF
CDR3 DNA: TGTGCCAGCTCACCAGTCTTAGGACAGGCAAGGGACAATGAGCAGTTCTTC
V gene: TRBV18
J gene: TRBJ2-1
clone size: once
D gene: TRBD1

CDR3 protein: CASVRGGGYGYTF
CDR3 DNA: TGTGCCAGCGTAAGAGGGGGCGGGTATGGCTACACCTTC
V gene: TRBV2
J gene: TRBJ1-2
clone size: many
D gene: TRBD1

CDR3 protein: CASSYEGGTGEQYF
CDR3 DNA: TGTGCCAGCAGTTACGAGGGGGGGACAGGAGAGCAGTACTTC
V gene: TRBV6-9
J gene: TRBJ2-7
clone size: once
D gene: .

CDR3 protein: CASSYSNGQPQHF
CDR3 DNA: TGTGCCAGCAGTTACTCGAACGGACAGCCCCAGCATTTT
V gene: TRBV6-5
J gene: TRBJ1-5
clone size: few
D gene: .

CDR3 protein: CASSPRAGEETQYF
CDR3 DNA: TGTGCCAGCTCACCACGGGCAGGGGAAGAGACCCAGTACTTC
V gene: TRBV18
J gene: TRBJ2-5
clone size: many
D gene: .

CDR3 protein: CASSLVSGGNTIYF
CDR3 DNA: TGTGCCAGCAGCTTGGTCAGCGGGGGAAACACCATATATTTT
V gene: TRBV5-6
J gene: TRBJ1-3
clone size: .
D gene: .

CDR3 protein: CASSDNDYEQYF
CDR3 DNA: TGTGCCAGCAGCGACAATGACTACGAGCAGTACTTC
V gene: TRBV11-2
J gene: TRBJ2-7
clone size: .
D gene: .

CDR3 protein: CASSLTGSVSGNTIYF
CDR3 DNA: TGCGCCAGCAGCTTAACCGGAAGCGTCTCTGGAAACACCATATATTTT
V gene: TRBV5-1
J gene: TRBJ1-3
clone size: .
D gene: .

CDR3 protein: CASNWEGGQPQHF
CDR3 DNA: TGTGCCAGCAACTGGGAGGGAGGCCAGCCCCAGCATTTT
V gene: TRBV2
J gene: TRBJ1-5
clone size: many
D gene: .

CDR3 protein: CASTPGDNQPQHF
CDR3 DNA: TGTGCCAGTACCCCGGGGGACAATCAGCCCCAGCATTTT
V gene: TRBV19
J gene: TRBJ1-5
clone size: .
D gene: .

CDR3 protein: CASSPAGGVSYEQYF
CDR3 DNA: TGTGCCAGCAGCCCAGCAGGAGGGGTATCCTACGAGCAGTACTTC
V gene: TRBV28
J gene: TRBJ2-7
clone size: many
D gene: .

CDR3 protein: CASSIEVGRTEAFF
CDR3 DNA: TGTGCCAGTAGTATAGAGGTTGGGCGCACTGAAGCTTTCTTT
V gene: TRBV19
J gene: TRBJ1-1
clone size: .
D gene: .

CDR3 protein: CASSSQGPVGAFF
CDR3 DNA: TGTGCCAGCAGCTCTCAGGGGCCGGTTGGGGCTTTCTTT
V gene: TRBV7-9
J gene: TRBJ1-1
clone size: many
D gene: .

CDR3 protein: CSARVTSGGTTDTQYF
CDR3 DNA: TGCAGTGCTAGAGTGACTAGCGGGGGGACCACAGATACGCAGTATTTT
V gene: TRBV20-1
J gene: TRBJ2-3
clone size: many
D gene: TRBD2

CDR3 protein: CASSQVFLGGGPVSKQFF
CDR3 DNA: TGTGCCAGCAGCCAAGTTTTTCTTGGAGGGGGACCCGTATCGAAGCAGTTCTTC
V gene: TRBV3-1
J gene: TRBJ2-1
clone size: few
D gene: .

CDR3 protein: CASSFDPGGADQSQHF
CDR3 DNA: TGTGCCAGCAGCTTTGATCCGGGGGGCGCCGATCAGTCCCAGCATTTT
V gene: TRBV7-9
J gene: TRBJ1-5
clone size: once
D gene: .

CDR3 protein: CASSTRKAKNIQYF
CDR3 DNA: TGTGCCAGCAGCACACGTAAAGCCAAAAACATTCAGTACTTC
V gene: TRBV7-9
J gene: TRBJ2-4
clone size: many
D gene: .

CDR3 protein: CASSSPSRDRGQETQYF
CDR3 DNA: TGTGCCAGCAGTTCCCCAAGCCGGGACAGGGGTCAAGAGACCCAGTACTTC
V gene: TRBV12-3/TRBV12-4
J gene: TRBJ2-5
clone size: .
D gene: TRBD1

CDR3 protein: CSAVGGHTDGYTF
CDR3 DNA: TGCAGTGCCGTGGGGGGGCACACAGATGGCTACACCTTC
V gene: TRBV20-1
J gene: TRBJ1-2
clone size: .
D gene: .

CDR3 protein: CASSLTTNTGELFF
CDR3 DNA: TGTGCCAGCAGCTTAACGACGAACACCGGGGAGCTGTTTTTT
V gene: TRBV11-2
J gene: TRBJ2-2
clone size: many
D gene: .